Shown below are 3 T cell receptor beta chains from a single sample sequenced in a study of blood T cell repertoires in COVID-19. Produced via immunoSEQ multiplex PCR; TCRdb's table is partial and in-frame only. The data contain roughly 300,000 clones, around nine tenths of them seen just once; the ten biggest clones take up about 1.7%. The specimen sequenced was peripheral blood. Source of these receptors: a woman in her 30s with COVID-19, enrolled during active disease.

J is TRBJ1-1 and V is TRBV11-3; TRBD1 agrees at 7 bases. The CDR3 has 12 residues. J gave up 7 bases and V 8 bases, and 7 bases lay outside the gene matches. CDR1 is SGHNT, CDR2 YENEEA, per germline. The CDR3 DNA reads TGTGCCAGCGCTAACCGGGACAGTGAAGCTTTCTTT. Protein sequence: CASANRDSEAFF.

The chain combines TRBV2 with TRBJ2-2, with 9 bases aligning to TRBD1. Germline lookup yields CDR1 SNHLY and CDR2 FYNNEI. This CDR3 contains 14 residues. J was trimmed by 6 bases and V by 6 bases; bases with no gene match: 5. In DNA, the CDR3 is TGTGCCAGCAGCTGGGGACAGGGAGCCGGGGAGCTGTTTTTT. Translating gives CASSWGQGAGELFF.

This chain joins TRBV18 and TRBJ1-2, with D hard to call. The CDR3 is made up of 13 amino acids. V was trimmed by 6 bases and J by 3 bases, leaving 11 bases between them. Germline V gene data show CDR1 as KGHSH and CDR2 as LQKENI. This CDR3 reads CASSPSRDYGYTF. The CDR3 nucleotides are TGTGCCAGCTCTCCCTCCCGGGACTATGGCTACACCTTC.